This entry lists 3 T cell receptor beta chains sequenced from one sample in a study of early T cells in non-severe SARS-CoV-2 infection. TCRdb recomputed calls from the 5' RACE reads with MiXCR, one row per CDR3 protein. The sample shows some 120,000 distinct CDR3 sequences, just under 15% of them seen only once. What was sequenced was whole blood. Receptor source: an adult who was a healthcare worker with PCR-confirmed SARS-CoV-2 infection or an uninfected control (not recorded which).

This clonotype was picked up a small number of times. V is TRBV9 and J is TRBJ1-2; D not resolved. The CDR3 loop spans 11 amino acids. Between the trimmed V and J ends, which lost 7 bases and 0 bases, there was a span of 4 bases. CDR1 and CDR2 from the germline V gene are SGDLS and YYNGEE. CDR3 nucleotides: TGTGCCAGCGGGTCTAACTATGGCTACACCTTC. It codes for CASGSNYGYTF.

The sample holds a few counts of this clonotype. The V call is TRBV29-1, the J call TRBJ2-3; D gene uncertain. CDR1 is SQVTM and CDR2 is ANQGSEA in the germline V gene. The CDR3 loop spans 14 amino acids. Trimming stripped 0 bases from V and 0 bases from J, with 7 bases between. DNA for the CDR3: TGCAGCGTTGAAGATCACCCGAGCACAGATACGCAGTATTTT. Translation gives CSVEDHPSTDTQYF.

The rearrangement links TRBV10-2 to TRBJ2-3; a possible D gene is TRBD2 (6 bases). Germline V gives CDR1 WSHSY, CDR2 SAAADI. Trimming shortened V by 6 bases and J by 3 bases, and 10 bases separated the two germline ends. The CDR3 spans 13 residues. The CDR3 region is CASSRAGTDTQYF. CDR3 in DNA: TGCGCCAGCAGCCGGGCGGGGACAGATACGCAGTATTTT.